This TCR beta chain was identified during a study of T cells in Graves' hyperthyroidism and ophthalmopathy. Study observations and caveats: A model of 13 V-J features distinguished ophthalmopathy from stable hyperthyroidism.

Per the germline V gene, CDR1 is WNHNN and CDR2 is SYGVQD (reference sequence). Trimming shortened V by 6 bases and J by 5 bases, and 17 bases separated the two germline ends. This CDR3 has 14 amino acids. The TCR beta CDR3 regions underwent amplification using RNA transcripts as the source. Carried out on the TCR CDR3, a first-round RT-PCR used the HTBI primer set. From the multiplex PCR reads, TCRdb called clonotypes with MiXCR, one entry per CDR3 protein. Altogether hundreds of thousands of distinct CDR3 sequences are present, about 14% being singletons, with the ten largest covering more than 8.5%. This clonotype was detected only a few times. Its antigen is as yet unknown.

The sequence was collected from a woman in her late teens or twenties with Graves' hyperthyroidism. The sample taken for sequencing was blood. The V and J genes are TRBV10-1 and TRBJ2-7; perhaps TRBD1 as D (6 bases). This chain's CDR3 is CASSPSRGIDEQYF. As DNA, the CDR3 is TGCGCCAGCAGCCCCTCGAGGGGGATCGACGAGCAGTACTTC.